This T cell receptor beta chain is drawn from a study of T cells in Graves' hyperthyroidism and ophthalmopathy (dated by TCRdb to between 2018 and 2021). Study-level background: Peripheral blood samples were taken at the time of initial diagnosis, prior to any treatment. A discovery cohort of about a hundred patients, roughly 40 with Graves' ophthalmopathy and 57 with stable Graves' hyperthyroidism, was used to find distinguishing TCR V-J signatures. Prospective prediction of ophthalmopathy was tested in an independent validation cohort consisting of roughly 20 hyperthyroidism patients and 17 patients who later progressed to ophthalmopathy. The approximately 90 discovery patients were randomly split 7:3 into training and test sets. In over five Graves' hyperthyroidism patients, the study also compared T-cell repertoires from thyroid tissue with T-cell repertoires from blood. Once sampling was done, hyperthyroidism patients were given methimazole at a starting dose of 30 mg daily, whereas ophthalmopathy patients were given high-dose intravenous methylprednisolone. TCR Vbeta CDR3 sequencing of around 130 peripheral blood samples (over 40 ophthalmopathy, over 70 hyperthyroidism and roughly 17 progressor patients) is reported in the paper. Overall study outcomes, separate from this receptor: Sample size was not statistically predetermined, and investigators were not blinded to group allocation. A 13 V-J signature model separated ophthalmopathy from stable hyperthyroidism, with nearly 90% sensitivity and 81% to 83% specificity in cross-validation and 80%/75% in testing. Blood samples also contained most of the expanded thyroid clonotypes (frequency above 0.001), which suggests that blood repertoires may reflect thyroid immune responses. During validation, the model predicted progression to ophthalmopathy a median of around 7 months ahead of onset, with approximately 71% sensitivity and 72.22% specificity.

Hyperthyroidism patients were aged 18 to 65 years and newly diagnosed, with disease duration of less than 2 months. Patients with uncontrolled infections, other autoimmune diseases, pregnancy or lactation were excluded. Clinical symptoms, serum thyroxine and TRAb, thyroid ultrasound, and orbital computed tomography formed the basis for the diagnoses. For progressor patients, blood was drawn at the first diagnosis of hyperthyroidism, before any ophthalmopathy symptoms had appeared. Ficoll-Paque density gradient centrifugation was used to isolate PBMCs from about 9 ml of fresh peripheral blood. Progressor patients were defined as those initially diagnosed with Graves' hyperthyroidism in whom ophthalmopathy developed during follow-up. Total RNA was extracted using Trizol reagent, and RNA quality was assessed on an Agilent 2100 Bioanalyzer. This clonotype was detected many times. Its cognate antigen has yet to be identified. No per-base quality is available; no much larger clone lies one base away.

Amplification of TCR beta CDR3 regions was carried out from RNA transcripts. For the first round of RT-PCR on the TCR CDR3, the HTBI primer set was used together with the Qiagen OneStep RT-PCR kit. The libraries were constructed in a second round of multiplex PCR and then size-selected and purified. Paired-end sequencing of the libraries was performed with 100 bp reads on an Illumina HiSeq2000. As for the authors' bioinformatics: SOAPnuke was used to process the raw data, with reads discarded if the reads contained adapters or uncalled bases, had a mean Phred below 15, or lacked an exact constant-primer or identifier match. High-quality paired reads were merged with COPE v1.2.5, and unique nucleotide sequences were defined as clonotypes. MiTCR v1.1 was used to align the clonotypes against IMGT TRBV, TRBD and TRBJ reference segments. Analysis was restricted to V-J combinations with a frequency above 0.0001, which covered 99.2% of repertoires. The TCS score was defined as F50 (clonal expansion) divided by E x V (chaos), with BLOSUM62-based TCRdist calculated between CDR3 peptides within each V-J. Welch's t-statistics and random forest reduced fewer than 550 V-J features to 13, which were used in a naive Bayes classifier (R e1071). Using fastp trimming at Q25 and MiXCR clonotype assembly, TCRdb reanalyzed the public sequencing data and kept in-frame beta chains. Duplicate CDR3 protein sequences are folded into a single record with the most common DNA and genes. The V and J calls were not made by the authors but by TCRdb's processing. This sample gives roughly 130,000 distinct CDR3 sequences in total; roughly 23% of them show up just once. The ten largest account for about 67% of the sample.

V is cut back by 7 bases and J by 2 bases, with 7 bases in the junction unmatched. The germline V gene encodes CDR1 MDHEN and CDR2 SYDVKM. Including cysteine and phenylalanine, the CDR3 has 15 amino acids. The DNA shown is the 45-base CDR3, in frame from base 1. This sequence originates from a woman between 50 and 59 years old with Graves' hyperthyroidism that later progressed to Graves' ophthalmopathy. The specimen was blood. The chain couples TRBV28 to TRBJ1-5; 8 of the junction bases match TRBD1. The DNA sequence is given as TGTGCCAGCATCACGGGACAGGTGGGCAATCAGCCCCAGCATTTT. This is translated as CASITGQVGNQPQHF.